The 4 T cell receptor beta chains presented below share a single source sample, sequenced in a study of T cell responses to AZD1222 COVID-19 vaccine. Clones were sequenced by immunoSEQ multiplex PCR, and TCRdb holds only the in-frame ones, with some missing. This sample carries roughly 97,000 clones, 80% to 90% of them seen once, and the ten largest clones take just under 7.5%. Sequenced here: peripheral blood, sampled on day 0 of AZD1222 vaccination. Receptors originate from an adult in good health.

The V gene is TRBV5-1, the J gene TRBJ2-5; 15 nucleotides align to TRBD2. This CDR3 contains 17 residues. In germline, CDR1 is SGHRS, CDR2 YFSETQ. V was clipped by 0 bases and J by 0 bases; unmatched bases: 0. CDR3 sequence reads: CASSLGTSGGDQETQYF. CDR3 DNA sequence: TGCGCCAGCAGCTTGGGGACTAGCGGGGGGGACCAAGAGACCCAGTACTTC. The full variable domain, rest sourced from reference TRBV5-1 and TRBJ2-5, is KAGVTQTPRYLIKTRGQQVTLSCSPISGHRSVSWYQQTPGQGLQFLFEYFSETQRNKGNFPGRFSGRQFSNSRSEMNVSTLELGDSALYLCASSLGTSGGDQETQYFGPGTRLLVL.

The J gene is TRBJ1-5, the V gene TRBV4-1, with unresolved D. CDR1 is MGHRA and CDR2 is YSYEKL in the germline V gene. With 0 bases removed from V and 4 bases from J, the gap between germline ends came to 7 bases. The CDR3 loop spans 14 amino acids. The DNA of the CDR3 is TGCGCCAGCAGCCAAGAGGGGAGAAATCAGCCCCAGCATTTT. Protein sequence: CASSQEGRNQPQHF.

The CDR3 here is CASSPGSGTAYEQYF. The DNA of the CDR3 is TGTGCCAGCAGCCCCGGATCCGGGACAGCCTACGAGCAGTACTTC. The genes are TRBV7-2 and TRBJ2-7, with TRBD1 matching over 7 bases. Germline CDR1 SGHTA, CDR2 FQGNSA. CDR3 length: 15 amino acids. V dropped 5 bases and J dropped 2; count of bases not matched to a gene: 9.

This sequence joins TRBV6-5 and TRBJ1-5; D possibly corresponds to TRBD1 (5 bases). V was clipped by 6 bases and J by 3 bases, with 15 bases between them. The CDR3 is made up of 15 amino acids. Looked up from germline, CDR1 is MNHEY and CDR2 is SVGAGI. CDR3 nucleotides: TGTGCCAGCAGCCGCTACCAGGGAAACAATCAGCCCCAGCATTTT. The encoded protein is CASSRYQGNNQPQHF.